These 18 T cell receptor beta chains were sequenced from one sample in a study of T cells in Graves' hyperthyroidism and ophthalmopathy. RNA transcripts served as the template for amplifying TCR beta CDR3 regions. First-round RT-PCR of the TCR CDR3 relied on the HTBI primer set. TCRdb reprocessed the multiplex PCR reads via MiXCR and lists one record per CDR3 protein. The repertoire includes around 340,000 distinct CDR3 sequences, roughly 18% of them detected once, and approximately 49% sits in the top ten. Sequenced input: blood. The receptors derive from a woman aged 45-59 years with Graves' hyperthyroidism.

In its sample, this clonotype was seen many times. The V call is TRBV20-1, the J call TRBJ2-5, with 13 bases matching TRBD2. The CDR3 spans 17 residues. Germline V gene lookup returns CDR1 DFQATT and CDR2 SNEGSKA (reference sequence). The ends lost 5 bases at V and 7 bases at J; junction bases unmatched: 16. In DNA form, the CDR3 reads TGCAGTGCTTCGGGGACTAGCGGGGAGTATCTCCCGGGGACCCAGTACTTC. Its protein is CSASGTSGEYLPGTQYF.

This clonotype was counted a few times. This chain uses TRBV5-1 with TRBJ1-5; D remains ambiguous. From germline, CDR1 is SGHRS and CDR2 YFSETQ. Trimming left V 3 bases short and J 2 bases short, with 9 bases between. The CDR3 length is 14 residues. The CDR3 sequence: CASSSYPGNQPQHF. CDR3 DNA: TGCGCCAGCAGCTCCTACCCTGGCAATCAGCCCCAGCATTTT.

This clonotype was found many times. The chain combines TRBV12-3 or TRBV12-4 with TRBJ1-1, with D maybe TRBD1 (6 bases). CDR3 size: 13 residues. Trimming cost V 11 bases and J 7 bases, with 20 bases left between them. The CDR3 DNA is TGTGCCGGATCTACGGGACACGAGGGTGAAGCTTTCTTT. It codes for CAGSTGHEGEAFF.

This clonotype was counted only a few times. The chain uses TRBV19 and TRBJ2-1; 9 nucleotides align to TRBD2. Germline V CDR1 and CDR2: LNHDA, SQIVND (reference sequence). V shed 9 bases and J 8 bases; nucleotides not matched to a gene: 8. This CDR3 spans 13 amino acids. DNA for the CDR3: TGTGCCAGCTCTAGCGGGGTGAACCATGAGCAGTTCTTC. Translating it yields CASSSGVNHEQFF.

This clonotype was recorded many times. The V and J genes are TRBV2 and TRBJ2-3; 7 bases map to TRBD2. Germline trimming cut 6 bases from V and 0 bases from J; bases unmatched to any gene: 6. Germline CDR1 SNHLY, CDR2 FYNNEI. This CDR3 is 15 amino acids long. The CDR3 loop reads CASRGLGFSTDTQYF. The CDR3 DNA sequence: TGTGCCAGCAGAGGACTAGGGTTTAGCACAGATACGCAGTATTTT.

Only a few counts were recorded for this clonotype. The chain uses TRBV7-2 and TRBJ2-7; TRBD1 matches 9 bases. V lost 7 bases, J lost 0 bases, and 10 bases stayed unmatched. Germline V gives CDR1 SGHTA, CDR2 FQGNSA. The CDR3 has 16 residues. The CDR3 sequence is CASTPLGTGHSYEQYF. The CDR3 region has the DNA TGTGCCAGCACCCCCCTCGGGACAGGGCACTCCTACGAGCAGTACTTC.

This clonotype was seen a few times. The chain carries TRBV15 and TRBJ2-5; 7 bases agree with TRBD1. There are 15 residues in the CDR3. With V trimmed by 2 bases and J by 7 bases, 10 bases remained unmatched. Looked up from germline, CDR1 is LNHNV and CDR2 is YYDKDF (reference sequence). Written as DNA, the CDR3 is TGTGCCACCAGCAGAACCGGAACAGGGGTTGTGACCCAGTACTTC. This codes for CATSRTGTGVVTQYF.

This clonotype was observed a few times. The CDR3 bases are TGTGCCAGCAGCTTATGGTCGGCACTTGACAATGAGCAGTTCTTC. It translates to CASSLWSALDNEQFF. The V and J genes are TRBV11-2 and TRBJ2-1; the D is unclear. V lost 2 bases and J 5 bases, leaving 13 bases between the germline ends. The CDR3 is 15 residues long. In germline, CDR1 is SGHAT, CDR2 FQNNGV. Filled out from reference TRBV11-2 and TRBJ2-1, the complete variable domain reads EAGVAQSPRYKIIEKRQSVAFWCNPISGHATLYWYQQILGQGPKLLIQFQNNGVVDDSQLPKDRFSAERLKGVDSTLKIQPAKLEDSAVYLCASSLWSALDNEQFFGPGTRLTVL.

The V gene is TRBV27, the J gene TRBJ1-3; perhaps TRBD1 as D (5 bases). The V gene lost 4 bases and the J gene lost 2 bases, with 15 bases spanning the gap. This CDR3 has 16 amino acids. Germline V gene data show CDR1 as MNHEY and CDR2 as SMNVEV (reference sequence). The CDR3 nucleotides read TGTGCCAGCAGTTCGTTGGGAGGGGTGCCTGGAAACACCATATATTTT. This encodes CASSSLGGVPGNTIYF.

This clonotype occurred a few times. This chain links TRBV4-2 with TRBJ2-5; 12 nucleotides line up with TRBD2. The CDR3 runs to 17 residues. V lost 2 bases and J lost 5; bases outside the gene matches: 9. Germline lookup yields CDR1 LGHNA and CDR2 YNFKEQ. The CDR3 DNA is TGTGCCAGCAGCCAATATACGGCTAGCGGGGGGGCGGAGACCCAGTACTTC. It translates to CASSQYTASGGAETQYF.

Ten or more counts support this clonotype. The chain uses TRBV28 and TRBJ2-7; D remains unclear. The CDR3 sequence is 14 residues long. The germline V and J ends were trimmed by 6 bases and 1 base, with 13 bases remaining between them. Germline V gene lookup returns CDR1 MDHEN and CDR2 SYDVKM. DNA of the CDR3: TGTGCCAGCAGCCGACCCGTGCTATCCTACGAGCAGTACTTC. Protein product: CASSRPVLSYEQYF. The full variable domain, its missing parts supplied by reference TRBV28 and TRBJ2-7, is DVKVTQSSRYLVKRTGEKVFLECVQDMDHENMFWYRQDPGLGLRLIYFSYDVKMKEKGDIPEGYSVSREKKERFSLILESASTNQTSMYLCASSRPVLSYEQYFGPGTRLTVT.

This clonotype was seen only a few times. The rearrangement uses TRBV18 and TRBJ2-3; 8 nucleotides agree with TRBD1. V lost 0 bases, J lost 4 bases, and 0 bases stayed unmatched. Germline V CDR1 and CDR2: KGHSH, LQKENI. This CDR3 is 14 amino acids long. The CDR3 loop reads CASSPPDRADTQYF. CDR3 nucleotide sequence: TGTGCCAGCTCACCACCGGACAGGGCAGATACGCAGTATTTT.

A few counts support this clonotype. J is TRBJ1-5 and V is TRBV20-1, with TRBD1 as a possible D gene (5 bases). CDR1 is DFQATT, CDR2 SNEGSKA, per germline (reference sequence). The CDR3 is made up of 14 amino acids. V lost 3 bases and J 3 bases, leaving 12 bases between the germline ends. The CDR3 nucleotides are TGCAGTGCTAGGTTAGACAGTACCAATCAGCCCCAGCATTTT. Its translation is CSARLDSTNQPQHF.

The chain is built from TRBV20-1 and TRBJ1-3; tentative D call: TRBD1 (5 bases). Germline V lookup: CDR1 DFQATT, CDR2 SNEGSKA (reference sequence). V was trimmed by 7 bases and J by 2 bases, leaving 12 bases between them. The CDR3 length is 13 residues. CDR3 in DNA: TGCAGTGTGCCGGGGGGAGCTGGAAACACCATATATTTT. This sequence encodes CSVPGGAGNTIYF.

CDR3 DNA: TGTGCCAGCAGTTTTACAGGGGGCCAGCCCCAGCATTTT. The encoded protein is CASSFTGGQPQHF. The chain carries TRBV12-3 or TRBV12-4 and TRBJ1-5, with 9 bases identical to TRBD1. The CDR3 has 13 residues. Unmatched junction bases numbered 1, after V lost 3 bases and J lost 7 bases.

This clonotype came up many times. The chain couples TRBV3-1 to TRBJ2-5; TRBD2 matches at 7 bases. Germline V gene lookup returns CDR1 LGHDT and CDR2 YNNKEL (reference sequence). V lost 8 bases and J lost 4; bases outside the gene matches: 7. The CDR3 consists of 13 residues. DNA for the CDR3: TGTGCCAGCGAAGGCGGGGGAGGAGAGACCCAGTACTTC. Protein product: CASEGGGGETQYF.

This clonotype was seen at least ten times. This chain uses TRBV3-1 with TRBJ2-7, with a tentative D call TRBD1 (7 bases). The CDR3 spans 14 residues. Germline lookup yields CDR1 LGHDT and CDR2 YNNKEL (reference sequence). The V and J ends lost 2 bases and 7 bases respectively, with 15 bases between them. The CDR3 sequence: CASSQSGGTKEQYF. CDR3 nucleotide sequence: TGTGCCAGCAGCCAATCAGGGGGGACAAAGGAGCAGTACTTC.

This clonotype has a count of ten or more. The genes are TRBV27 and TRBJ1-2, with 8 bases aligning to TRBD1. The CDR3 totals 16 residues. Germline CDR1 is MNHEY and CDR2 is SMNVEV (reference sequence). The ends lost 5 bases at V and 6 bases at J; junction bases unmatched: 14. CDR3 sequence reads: CASSPGTTGVFNGYTF. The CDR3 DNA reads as TGTGCCAGCAGTCCAGGGACGACAGGGGTATTTAATGGCTACACCTTC.